These 24 T cell receptor beta chains came from one sample sequenced in a study of blood T cell repertoires in COVID-19. Clones were sequenced by immunoSEQ multiplex PCR, and TCRdb holds only the in-frame ones, with some missing. This sample has 200,000 to 300,000 clones, with around nine tenths found just once. Input material: peripheral blood. These receptors originate from a woman aged 40 to 50 who had recovered from COVID-19.

The CDR3 DNA reads TGTGCCAGCAGCCCCCCGGACAGCCGCTCCTACAATGAGCAGTTCTTC. Its translation is CASSPPDSRSYNEQFF. The gene calls are TRBV7-9 and TRBJ2-1; D possibly corresponds to TRBD1 (6 bases). The CDR3 runs 16 residues. Trimming took 5 bases from V and 0 from J, leaving 14 bases between them. Per the germline V gene, CDR1 is SEHNR and CDR2 is FQNEAQ (reference sequence).

The genes are TRBV3-1 (or the pseudogene TRBV3-2) and TRBJ1-1, with D unresolved. The CDR3 consists of 13 residues. Trimming took off 1 base at V and 0 bases at J, with 3 bases between the two ends. The germline V gene encodes CDR1 LGHDT and CDR2 YNNKEL (reference sequence). CDR3 in DNA: TGTGCCAGCAGCCAAGGGCTGAACACTGAAGCTTTCTTT. It encodes CASSQGLNTEAFF.

CDR3 residues: CASSYPPGQPTYEQYF. The CDR3 DNA sequence: TGTGCCAGCAGTTACCCCCCGGGACAGCCCACCTACGAGCAGTACTTC. The chain links TRBV6-2 or TRBV6-3 to TRBJ2-7; 7 positions agree with TRBD1. This CDR3 is built from 16 residues. CDR1 is MNHEY and CDR2 is SVGEGT in the germline V gene. V trimming: 2 bases; J trimming: 2 bases; junction bases outside the gene matches: 9.

This chain connects TRBV3-1 (or the pseudogene TRBV3-2) to TRBJ2-1; D is possibly TRBD2 (7 bases). CDR3 size: 14 residues. V was trimmed by 4 bases and J by 9 bases, leaving 16 bases between them. The V gene's germline CDR1 is LGHDT and CDR2 YNNKEL (reference sequence). In DNA form, the CDR3 reads TGTGCCAGCAGCCCGTTGGGGGGAGGGGGTGAGCAGTTCTTC. Its translation is CASSPLGGGGEQFF.

The chain is built from TRBV3-1 (or the pseudogene TRBV3-2) and TRBJ2-5; D is uncertain. Germline V gene sequence: CDR1 LGHDT, CDR2 YNNKEL (reference sequence). Trimming stripped 2 bases from V and 1 base from J, with 8 bases between. The CDR3 consists of 14 residues. The CDR3 sequence is CASSQSHSQETQYF. For the CDR3, the DNA is TGTGCCAGCAGCCAATCCCATTCCCAAGAGACCCAGTACTTC.

The chain recombines TRBV27 with TRBJ1-5; D perhaps matches TRBD1 (6 bases). Germline CDR1 and CDR2: MNHEY and SMNVEV (reference sequence). CDR3 size: 17 residues. Between the trimmed V and J ends, which lost 2 bases and 0 bases, there was a span of 14 bases. In DNA, the CDR3 is TGTGCCAGCAGTTTACTCCACCGGACAGATAGCAATCAGCCCCAGCATTTT. It specifies CASSLLHRTDSNQPQHF.

This rearrangement joins TRBV9 to TRBJ2-7; the match to TRBD2 covers 7 bases. The CDR3 contains 13 residues. Trimming took 3 bases from V and 3 from J; bases not matched to a gene: 3. Per germline, CDR1 SGDLS and CDR2 YYNGEE. CDR3 loop: CASSEGRGYEQYF. In DNA form, the CDR3 reads TGTGCCAGCAGCGAGGGGAGGGGCTACGAGCAGTACTTC.

The chain carries TRBV27 and TRBJ2-4; D possibly corresponds to TRBD2 (6 bases). This CDR3 contains 18 residues. With 7 bases removed from V and 0 bases from J, the gap between germline ends came to 22 bases. Germline V lookup: CDR1 MNHEY, CDR2 SMNVEV (reference sequence). The CDR3 region is CASTRRVDPTLAKNIQYF. In DNA form, the CDR3 reads TGTGCCAGCACTCGGAGGGTCGACCCGACTCTAGCCAAAAACATTCAGTACTTC.

The chain employs TRBV6-2 or TRBV6-3 and TRBJ2-3, with 8 nucleotides matching TRBD2. Per the germline V gene, CDR1 is MNHEY and CDR2 is SVGEGT. This CDR3 region has 16 residues. J was trimmed by 2 bases and V by 5 bases; bases with no gene match: 9. The CDR3 region has the DNA TGTGCCAGCAGTCTTGTAACGGGAGGGGCCACAGATACGCAGTATTTT. Residues: CASSLVTGGATDTQYF.

This chain joins TRBV7-9 and TRBJ2-7, with a weak D call TRBD2 (5 bases). Germline loops: CDR1 SEHNR, CDR2 FQNEAQ (reference sequence). The V end lost 5 bases, the J end lost 4 bases, and 15 bases lay between the germline ends. This CDR3 comprises 14 residues. CDR3 protein: CASSPPLGRYEQYF. The CDR3 nucleotides read TGTGCCAGCAGCCCCCCCTTGGGGAGATACGAGCAGTACTTC.

The V and J genes are TRBV19 and TRBJ1-5; D is ambiguous. V was clipped by 5 bases and J by 0 bases, with 14 bases between them. The CDR3 extends over 16 amino acids. From germline, CDR1 is LNHDA and CDR2 SQIVND (reference sequence). This chain's CDR3 is CASSPRGPYSNQPQHF. In DNA form, the CDR3 reads TGTGCCAGTAGTCCCCGAGGGCCCTATAGCAATCAGCCCCAGCATTTT.

V gene TRBV27 combines with J gene TRBJ2-5; D is undetermined. Per germline, CDR1 MNHEY and CDR2 SMNVEV (reference sequence). The CDR3 contains 13 residues. Trimming cost V 6 bases and J 5 bases, with 13 bases left between them. CDR3 in amino acids: CASSPGYRETQYF. The CDR3 bases are TGTGCCAGCAGCCCGGGTTATCGGGAGACCCAGTACTTC.

The chain is built from TRBV12-3 or TRBV12-4 and TRBJ1-2, with D perhaps TRBD1 (5 bases). The CDR3 has 13 amino acids. Between the trimmed V and J ends, which lost 7 bases and 3 bases, there was a span of 12 bases. CDR3 in amino acids: CASTLGEDYGYTF. The CDR3 DNA reads as TGTGCCAGCACCCTGGGGGAGGACTATGGCTACACCTTC.

V gene TRBV19 combines with J gene TRBJ2-7; TRBD1 aligns across 8 bases. V was clipped by 10 bases and J by 2 bases; unmatched bases: 10. The CDR3 has 14 amino acids. From germline, CDR1 is LNHDA and CDR2 SQIVND (reference sequence). The CDR3 bases are TGTGCCACCCGGGGGCCAGGGGGCACCTACGAGCAGTACTTC. It encodes CATRGPGGTYEQYF. Using reference TRBV19 and TRBJ2-7 for the parts outside the CDR3, the full variable domain is DGGITQSPKYLFRKEGQNVTLSCEQNLNHDAMYWYRQDPGQGLRLIYYSQIVNDFQKGDIAEGYSVSREKKESFPLTVTSAQKNPTAFYLCATRGPGGTYEQYFGPGTRLTVT.

V is TRBV7-2 and J is TRBJ1-2; D may be TRBD1 (6 bases). CDR1 and CDR2 (germline): SGHTA, FQGNSA. V lost 0 bases to trimming and J lost 7 bases, with 12 bases between them. CDR3 length: 14 residues. CDR3 loop: CASSLAQGSPGYTF. The CDR3 nucleotides are TGTGCCAGCAGCTTAGCTCAGGGGTCGCCTGGCTACACCTTC.

This sequence joins TRBV7-2 and TRBJ1-6, with D tentatively TRBD1 (6 bases). The V and J ends lost 5 bases and 9 bases respectively, with 17 bases between them. The germline gives CDR1 SGHTA, CDR2 FQGNSA. The CDR3 covers 15 residues. CDR3 sequence: CASSPGQPGSSPLHF. CDR3 nucleotides: TGTGCCAGCAGCCCCGGACAGCCAGGGAGTTCACCCCTCCACTTT.

This chain uses TRBV29-1 with TRBJ2-3, with D possibly matching TRBD2 (7 bases). V lost 7 bases and J 1 base, leaving 15 bases between the germline ends. Germline V gene lookup returns CDR1 SQVTM and CDR2 ANQGSEA. This CDR3 comprises 14 residues. The CDR3 DNA sequence: TGCAGCGCTGGGTGGGGGGGCGGCACAGATACGCAGTATTTT. This encodes CSAGWGGGTDTQYF.

The chain links TRBV14 to TRBJ2-7; 10 nucleotides align to TRBD1. Germline-derived CDR1 and CDR2 are SGHDN and FVKESK. V lost 6 bases to trimming and J lost 7 bases; unmatched junction nucleotides: 12. The CDR3 covers 15 residues. The CDR3, as DNA: TGTGCCAGCAGACCCGGGACAGGGGAAACGGGTGAGCAGTACTTC. Its translation: CASRPGTGETGEQYF.

Here the CDR3 DNA reads TGTGCCAGCAGTGAAGTGGGAGGGGGGCATGGCTACACCTTC. This translates into CASSEVGGGHGYTF. V usage is TRBV6-1 and J usage is TRBJ1-2; tentatively, D is TRBD1 (6 bases). Germline V CDR1 and CDR2: MNHNS, SASEGT. The CDR3 runs to 14 residues. The V and J ends lost 1 base and 6 bases respectively, with 12 bases between them.

V is TRBV18 and J is TRBJ2-1, with 12 nucleotides matching TRBD2. Germline CDR1 reads KGHSH; CDR2 reads LQKENI. The CDR3 spans 15 residues. Trimming removed 3 bases from V and 9 bases from J; junction bases left unmatched: 6. The CDR3 sequence is CASSPSLAGGGEQFF. The CDR3 coding sequence is TGTGCCAGCTCACCGTCACTAGCGGGAGGCGGTGAGCAGTTCTTC.

The rearrangement joins TRBV7-2 to TRBJ2-7; 10 bases match TRBD1. Germline trimming cut 5 bases from V and 9 bases from J; bases unmatched to any gene: 16. The germline V gene has CDR1 SGHTA and CDR2 FQGNSA. The CDR3 has 16 amino acids. The CDR3 nucleotides read TGTGCCAGCAGCCCCCAACAGCCGGGACAGGGGTCAACGCAGTACTTC. Its protein product is CASSPQQPGQGSTQYF.

The chain combines TRBV7-2 with TRBJ1-2; 10 bases map to TRBD1. CDR1 and CDR2 (germline): SGHTA, FQGNSA. Germline trimming cut 1 base from V and 4 bases from J; bases unmatched to any gene: 3. The CDR3 has 15 amino acids. This CDR3 reads CASSLGQGAGYGYTF. In nucleotides, the CDR3 is TGTGCCAGCAGCTTAGGACAGGGGGCGGGCTATGGCTACACCTTC.

The chain couples TRBV7-9 to TRBJ2-6; D gene ambiguous. V gave up 2 bases and J gave up 0 bases, with 17 bases separating them. The CDR3 sequence is 19 residues long. The germline CDR1 and CDR2 sequences are SEHNR and FQNEAQ (reference sequence). The CDR3 nucleotides read TGTGCCAGCAGCTTACCCAGTGCCACCCCCAGCTCTGGGGCCAACGTCCTGACTTTC. Translated: CASSLPSATPSSGANVLTF.

This clone appeared once. The chain is built from TRBV6-2 or TRBV6-3 and TRBJ2-1; D gene uncertain. Trimming took off 5 bases at V and 0 bases at J, with 20 bases between the two ends. Germline CDR1 is MNHEY and CDR2 is SVGEGT. The CDR3 sequence is 18 residues long. This chain's CDR3 is CASSTRLRATYSYNEQFF. The CDR3 DNA reads as TGTGCCAGCAGTACCCGACTTCGTGCGACCTACTCCTACAATGAGCAGTTCTTC.